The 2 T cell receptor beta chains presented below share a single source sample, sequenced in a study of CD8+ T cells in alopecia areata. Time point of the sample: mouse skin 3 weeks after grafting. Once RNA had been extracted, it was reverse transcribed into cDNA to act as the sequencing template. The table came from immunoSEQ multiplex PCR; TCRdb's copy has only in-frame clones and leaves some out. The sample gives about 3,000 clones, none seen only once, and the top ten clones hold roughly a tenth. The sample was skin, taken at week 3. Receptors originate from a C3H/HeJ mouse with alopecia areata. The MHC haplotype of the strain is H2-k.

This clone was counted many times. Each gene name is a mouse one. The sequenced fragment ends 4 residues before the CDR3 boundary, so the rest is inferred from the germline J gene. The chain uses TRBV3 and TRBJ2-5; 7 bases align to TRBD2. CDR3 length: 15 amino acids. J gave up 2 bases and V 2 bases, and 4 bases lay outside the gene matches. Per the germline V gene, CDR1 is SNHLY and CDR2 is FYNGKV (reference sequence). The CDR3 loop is CASSLRRGGQDTQYF. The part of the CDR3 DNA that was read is TGTGCCAGCAGCTTAAGACGGGGGGGCCAAGAC.

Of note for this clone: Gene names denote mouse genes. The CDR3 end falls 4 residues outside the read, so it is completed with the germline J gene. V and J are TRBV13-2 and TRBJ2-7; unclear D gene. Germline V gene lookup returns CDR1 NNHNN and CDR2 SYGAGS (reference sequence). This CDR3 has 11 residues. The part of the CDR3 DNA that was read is TGTGCCAGCGGTGTTCAGTAT. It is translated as CASGVQY. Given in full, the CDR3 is CASGVQYEQYF.